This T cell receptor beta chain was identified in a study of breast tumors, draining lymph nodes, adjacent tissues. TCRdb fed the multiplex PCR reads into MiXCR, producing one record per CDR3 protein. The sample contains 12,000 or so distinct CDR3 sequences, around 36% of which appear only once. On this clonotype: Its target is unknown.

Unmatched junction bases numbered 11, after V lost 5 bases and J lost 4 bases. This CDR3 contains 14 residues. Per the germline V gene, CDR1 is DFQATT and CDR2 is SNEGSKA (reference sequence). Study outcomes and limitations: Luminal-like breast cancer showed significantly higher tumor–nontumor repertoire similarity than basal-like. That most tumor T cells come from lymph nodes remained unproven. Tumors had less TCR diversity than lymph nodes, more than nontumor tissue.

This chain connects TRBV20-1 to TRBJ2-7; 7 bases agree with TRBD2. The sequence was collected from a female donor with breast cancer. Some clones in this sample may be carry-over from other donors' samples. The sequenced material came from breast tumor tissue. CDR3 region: CSALGSSGLYEQYF. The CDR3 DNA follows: TGCAGTGCTCTAGGATCTAGCGGTCTTTACGAGCAGTACTTC.